The 7 T cell receptor beta chains reported below all come from one sample, sequenced in a study of T cell repertoires in cytomegalovirus infection. For these receptors, no antigen is known. TCRdb independently ran MiXCR on the reads; one entry per CDR3 protein. Among about 350,000 distinct CDR3 sequences listed, about 32% were seen once. Material: cultured PBMCs, obtained from culture after CMV antigen stimulation. The receptors come from a human donor in good health (CMV status not recorded). Some clones in this sample may be carry-over from other donors' samples.

The chain employs TRBV12-3 or TRBV12-4 and TRBJ1-1, with D possibly TRBD1 on 6 matching bases. CDR3 size: 14 residues. Trimming took off 5 bases at V and 3 bases at J, with 13 bases between the two ends. CDR3 sequence reads: CASSLRTADTEAFF. In DNA, the CDR3 is TGTGCCAGCAGTCTAAGGACAGCAGACACTGAAGCTTTCTTT.

There are a few counts of this clonotype. The chain couples TRBV19 to TRBJ1-5, with no clear D. This CDR3 contains 12 residues. CDR1 is LNHDA and CDR2 is SQIVND in the germline V gene (reference sequence). V was shortened by 5 bases and J by 11 bases, with 13 bases between the two germline ends. DNA for the CDR3: TGTGCCAGTAGTGAAATTAGGAAAGCCCAGCATTTT. Its protein is CASSEIRKAQHF.

The CDR3 nucleotides read TGTGCCAGCAGCTCTCAGGGGGCGCGAGCGGGCGGGGAGCTGTTTTTT. It translates to CASSSQGARAGGELFF. The chain combines TRBV7-8 with TRBJ2-2; 8 nucleotides align to TRBD1. Germline-derived CDR1 and CDR2 are SGHVS and FQNEAQ. This CDR3 has 16 residues. The junction had 11 bases not matched to a gene; V was cut back by 4 bases and J by 7 bases.

This clonotype was picked up a small number of times. V gene TRBV6-5 combines with J gene TRBJ2-1, with D perhaps TRBD1 or TRBD2 (5 bases each). Germline assignment: CDR1 MNHEY and CDR2 SVGAGI. With 5 bases removed from V and 2 bases from J, the gap between germline ends came to 16 bases. CDR3 size: 16 residues. As DNA, the CDR3 is TGTGCCAGCAGTCGACTCGAGGGGAACCCCTACAATGAGCAGTTCTTC. It specifies CASSRLEGNPYNEQFF.

This clonotype was counted a few times. This chain's CDR3 is CASSFTGATVEAFF. Here the CDR3 DNA reads TGTGCCAGCAGCTTCACGGGCGCGACGGTTGAAGCTTTCTTT. This chain uses TRBV7-2 with TRBJ1-1; D uncertain. The CDR3 loop spans 14 amino acids. Germline V gene lookup returns CDR1 SGHTA and CDR2 FQGNSA. The germline V and J ends were trimmed by 3 bases and 7 bases, with 15 bases remaining between them.

This clonotype has only a few counts. The V gene is TRBV28, the J gene TRBJ2-1; D not resolved. In germline, CDR1 is MDHEN, CDR2 SYDVKM. This CDR3 has 15 amino acids. The V and J ends lost 6 bases and 0 bases respectively, with 12 bases between them. CDR3 sequence: CASSSDPSSYNEQFF. The DNA of the CDR3 is TGTGCCAGCAGCTCCGACCCGAGCTCCTACAATGAGCAGTTCTTC.

The chain carries TRBV12-3 or TRBV12-4 and TRBJ2-2, with TRBD1 matching over 11 bases. V lost 6 bases and J lost 6; bases outside the gene matches: 6. This CDR3 has 15 residues. The CDR3 DNA sequence: TGTGCCAGCAGACCCGGGACAGGGGGATCCGGGGAGCTGTTTTTT. Its protein is CASRPGTGGSGELFF.